The rows below give T cell receptor beta chains drawn from one sample of a study of blood T cell repertoires in COVID-19. Using immunoSEQ multiplex PCR, the repertoire was profiled, and TCRdb retains in-frame clones only, with some absent. The top ten hold 3.5% to 4% of the sample, which has roughly 200,000 clones, 65% to 90% seen once. Sequencing was carried out using PBMCs or T cells enriched from blood (not recorded which). Source of these receptors: a woman aged 40 to 50 with acute COVID-19. The CDR3 runs from the conserved cysteine through the conserved F or W. The D gene is left open where the match is weak. Rows give clone size only sometimes, using once, few, many, or a class for an expanded clone.

D,size,V,J,DNA,CDR3
TRBD1,.,TRBV4-3,TRBJ1-6,TGCGCCAGCAGCCAAGCCCCGGGACAGGGGGATTCACCCCTCCACTTT,CASSQAPGQGDSPLHF
TRBD1,.,TRBV28,TRBJ2-3,TGTGCCAGCAGTCCTCGGACAGGGAAATGGTCAGATACGCAGTATTTT,CASSPRTGKWSDTQYF
.,.,TRBV5-1,TRBJ2-1,TGCGCCAGCAGCTTGGTAGTGGGAGGCGGTGAGCAGTTCTTC,CASSLVVGGGEQFF
TRBD2,.,TRBV7-2,TRBJ2-7,TGTGCCAGCAGCTTATTGGGGGAGGGCCGCTACGAGCAGTACTTC,CASSLLGEGRYEQYF
TRBD1,once,TRBV23-1,TRBJ2-1,TGCGCCAGCAGTCAATCTGGGGGGACAGGGGGCGATGAGCAGTTCTTC,CASSQSGGTGGDEQFF
TRBD2,.,TRBV5-1,TRBJ2-5,TGCGCCAGCAGCTTGGGGCCATCGGGAGGCCAAGAGACCCAGTACTTC,CASSLGPSGGQETQYF
.,.,TRBV5-1,TRBJ1-1,TGCGCCAGCAGCGGGCAGTTCATGAACACTGAAGCTTTCTTT,CASSGQFMNTEAFF
.,.,TRBV9,TRBJ1-5,TGTGCCAGCAGCGTTGAAGAGAGCAATCAGCCCCAGCATTTT,CASSVEESNQPQHF
.,.,TRBV6-5,TRBJ1-6,TGTGCCAGCAGTTACGGGGACACATCTTCACCCCTCCACTTT,CASSYGDTSSPLHF
.,.,TRBV27,TRBJ1-2,TGTGCCAGCAGTTTTGGCCAGCGGTATGGCTACACCTTC,CASSFGQRYGYTF
TRBD1,.,TRBV28,TRBJ2-1,TGTGCCAGCAGTTTACCGGGACAGGGGCATGAGCAGTTCTTC,CASSLPGQGHEQFF
.,.,TRBV24-1,TRBJ2-2,TGTGCCACCAGTGACCCTACCTACCGCGTTGGTGGCGGGGAGCTGTTTTTT,CATSDPTYRVGGGELFF
.,once,TRBV6-5,TRBJ2-7,TGTGCCAGCAGATCTTCTTACGAGCAGTACTTC,CASRSSYEQYF
.,.,TRBV12-3/TRBV12-4,TRBJ1-5,TGTGCCAGCAGCCCGGGAGTAAATCAGCCCCAGCATTTT,CASSPGVNQPQHF
TRBD2,.,TRBV7-2,TRBJ2-3,TGTGCCAGCAGCCTTGGGACTAGCGGGAGCGGCACAGATACGCAGTATTTT,CASSLGTSGSGTDTQYF
.,.,TRBV3-1/TRBV3-2,TRBJ1-1,TGTGCCAGCAGCCAAGGTTCAGGGAGGACTGAAGCTTTCTTT,CASSQGSGRTEAFF
TRBD1,.,TRBV19,TRBJ2-7,TGTGCCAGTAGTACCCAGGGACAGGGCTCCTACGAGCAGTACTTC,CASSTQGQGSYEQYF